The 28 T cell receptor beta chains listed next were all sequenced from one sample in a study of monozygotic twins with inflammatory bowel disease. Following a re-call of the 5' RACE reads, TCRdb has one entry per CDR3 protein and lacks DNA. Seen in this sample are some 440,000 distinct CDR3 sequences; the ten most common clones hold 2.4%. What was sequenced was blood. All receptors derive from a human donor with ulcerative colitis or Crohn's disease, or a healthy co-twin of an affected twin (not recorded which).

The chain links TRBV20-1 to TRBJ1-1; TCRdb reports TRBD1, a call that lacks DNA to check it against. This CDR3 comprises 14 residues. Germline CDR1 and CDR2: DFQATT and SNEGSKA (reference sequence). This CDR3 is CSARSDRGPTEAFF.

The chain couples TRBV5-1 to TRBJ2-7; the TRBD2 assignment by TCRdb is unverifiable without DNA. This CDR3 region has 15 residues. Per germline, CDR1 SGHRS and CDR2 YFSETQ. Here the CDR3 reads CASSPLAGGKYEQYF.

The CDR3: CASSATLAGGASQETQYF. The rearrangement joins TRBV11-1 to TRBJ2-5; TCRdb's assignment of TRBD2 cannot be checked, as there is no DNA. The germline V gene encodes CDR1 SGHAT and CDR2 FQDESV (reference sequence). CDR3 length: 18 residues.

The genes are TRBV7-2 and TRBJ2-4; the TRBD2 assignment by TCRdb is unverifiable without DNA. The CDR3 extends over 17 amino acids. Germline V lookup: CDR1 SGHTA, CDR2 FQGNSA. CDR3 protein: CASSLEAARGGWSIQYF.

V is TRBV5-4 and J is TRBJ1-1; the D call of TRBD1 rests on TCRdb alone, since no DNA is present to check it. The CDR3 runs to 15 residues. Germline CDR1 is SGHNT and CDR2 is YYREEE (reference sequence). The CDR3: CASSEGGPVNTEAFF.

The V call is TRBV12-3 or TRBV12-4, the J call TRBJ2-1. The CDR3 spans 13 residues. The CDR3 spells CASTPVGRNEQFF.

This chain connects TRBV9 to TRBJ2-5; there is no DNA to check the TCRdb D call of TRBD2. CDR3 length equals 14 residues. Per the germline V gene, CDR1 is SGDLS and CDR2 is YYNGEE. CDR3 region: CASSDRDWQETQYF.

This sequence joins TRBV20-1 and TRBJ1-2; without DNA, the TCRdb call of TRBD1 cannot be checked. CDR3 length: 14 residues. Germline CDR1 reads DFQATT; CDR2 reads SNEGSKA (reference sequence). The CDR3 loop reads CSAAPGQGNYGYTF.

V is TRBV19 and J is TRBJ2-1; TCRdb reports TRBD2, a call that lacks DNA to check it against. The CDR3 covers 14 residues. Germline CDR1 reads LNHDA; CDR2 reads SQIVND (reference sequence). The CDR3 spells CASTLGPASNEQFF.

J is TRBJ2-7 and V is TRBV20-1. Germline V gene sequence: CDR1 DFQATT, CDR2 SNEGSKA (reference sequence). The CDR3 runs 12 residues. CDR3 sequence: CSARLNSYEQYF.

V usage is TRBV20-1 and J usage is TRBJ2-1. The germline V gene has CDR1 DFQATT and CDR2 SNEGSKA (reference sequence). The CDR3 contains 17 residues. CDR3 loop: CSARDLPSGQNYNEQFF.

V gene TRBV12-3 or TRBV12-4 combines with J gene TRBJ2-3; no DNA is available, so the TRBD2 call from TCRdb remains unchecked. This CDR3 has 14 residues. The CDR3 protein is CASSFWEVTDTQYF.

The chain couples TRBV4-3 to TRBJ1-1; the TCRdb call, TRBD1, lacks DNA for checking. CDR1 is LGHNA and CDR2 is YSLEER in the germline V gene. The CDR3 consists of 15 residues. The CDR3 region is CASSQELRGTTEAFF.

V gene TRBV7-9 combines with J gene TRBJ2-7; TCRdb outputs TRBD1, but without DNA this stays unchecked. There are 12 residues in the CDR3. Germline-derived CDR1 and CDR2 are SEHNR and FQNEAQ (reference sequence). The CDR3 protein is CASYVAGNEQYF.

The chain links TRBV7-2 to TRBJ2-1; TCRdb designates TRBD2, a call that cannot be tested without DNA. Germline values: CDR1 SGHTA, CDR2 FQGNSA. The CDR3 runs 13 residues. This chain's CDR3 is CASSQGSSVADNF.

CDR3 sequence: CASSLLDRGILDEQFF. The chain combines TRBV5-1 with TRBJ2-1; as DNA is missing, the TRBD1 call by TCRdb cannot be tested. Germline loops: CDR1 SGHRS, CDR2 YFSETQ. This CDR3 has 16 residues.

The chain recombines TRBV6-2 or TRBV6-3 with TRBJ2-1. The CDR3 is 13 amino acids. The germline CDR1 and CDR2 sequences are MNHEY and SVGEGT. The CDR3 here is CASSYGMIDEQFF.

The genes are TRBV10-3 and TRBJ2-5. The germline V gene has CDR1 ENHRY and CDR2 SYGVKD. The CDR3 runs to 13 residues. The CDR3 loop reads CAIAPTSQETQYF.

The CDR3 spells CASSPTGQSTEAFF. The J gene is TRBJ1-1, the V gene TRBV6-1; as DNA is missing, the TRBD1 call by TCRdb cannot be tested. This CDR3 region has 14 residues. Germline V gene lookup returns CDR1 MNHNS and CDR2 SASEGT.

V and J are TRBV20-1 and TRBJ2-4; the D gene TCRdb calls, TRBD1, cannot be checked with no DNA. Germline assignment: CDR1 DFQATT and CDR2 SNEGSKA (reference sequence). There are 15 residues in the CDR3. CDR3 residues: CSARTGTVMGNIQYF.

The gene calls are TRBV20-1 and TRBJ1-5; TCRdb picks TRBD1, but there is no DNA to check that call. This CDR3 has 16 amino acids. The germline V gene encodes CDR1 DFQATT and CDR2 SNEGSKA (reference sequence). The CDR3 loop is CSAALGVGYSNQPQHF.

This chain joins TRBV20-1 and TRBJ1-1; TCRdb's D gene call, TRBD1, goes unchecked for lack of DNA. Germline V gene sequence: CDR1 DFQATT, CDR2 SNEGSKA (reference sequence). The CDR3 is 14 residues long. The CDR3 region is CSARGPGLGTEAFF.

The chain links TRBV5-1 to TRBJ1-1; lacking DNA, the TRBD1 call made by TCRdb goes unchecked. The germline CDR1 and CDR2 sequences are SGHRS and YFSETQ. The CDR3 contains 15 residues. CDR3: CASSLRGQQNTEAFF.

V usage is TRBV2 and J usage is TRBJ1-5; the TCRdb D gene call, TRBD1, has no DNA to confirm it. CDR1 SNHLY and CDR2 FYNNEI come from the germline V gene. The CDR3 runs to 14 residues. The CDR3 here is CASTRGQGNQPQHF. Together with reference TRBV2 and TRBJ1-5, the CDR3 gives the full variable domain: EPEVTQTPSHQVTQMGQEVILRCVPISNHLYFYWYRQILGQKVEFLVSFYNNEISEKSEIFDDQFSVERPDGSNFTLKIRSTKLEDSAMYFCASTRGQGNQPQHFGDGTRLSIL.

The chain uses TRBV6-1 and TRBJ2-1. The germline CDR1 and CDR2 sequences are MNHNS and SASEGT. The CDR3 loop spans 15 amino acids. The CDR3 sequence is CASSELDLSYNEQFF.

This chain uses TRBV7-6 with TRBJ2-1; checking the TCRdb D call of TRBD2 is not possible without DNA. CDR3 length: 16 amino acids. Germline CDR1 and CDR2: SGHVS and FNYEAQ. The CDR3 sequence is CASSLNVLAGEGEQFF.

The genes are TRBV5-1 and TRBJ2-1. The CDR3 covers 15 residues. Germline CDR1 and CDR2: SGHRS and YFSETQ. The CDR3 is CASSLRTEPYNEQFF.

This chain connects TRBV5-1 to TRBJ2-7; without DNA, the TCRdb call of TRBD2 cannot be checked. The CDR3 consists of 13 residues. Germline V CDR1 and CDR2: SGHRS, YFSETQ. CDR3: CATREDSSYEQYF.